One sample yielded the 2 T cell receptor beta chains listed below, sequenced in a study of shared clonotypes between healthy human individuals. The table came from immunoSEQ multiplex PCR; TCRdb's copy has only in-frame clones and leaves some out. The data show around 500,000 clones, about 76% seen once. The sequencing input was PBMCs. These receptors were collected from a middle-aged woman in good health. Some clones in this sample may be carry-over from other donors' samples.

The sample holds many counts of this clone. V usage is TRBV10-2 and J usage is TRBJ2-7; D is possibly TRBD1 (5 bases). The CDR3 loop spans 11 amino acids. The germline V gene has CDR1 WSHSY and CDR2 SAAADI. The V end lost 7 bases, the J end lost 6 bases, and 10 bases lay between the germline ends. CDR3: CASTQGSEQYF. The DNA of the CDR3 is TGCGCCAGCACCCAGGGCAGCGAGCAGTACTTC.

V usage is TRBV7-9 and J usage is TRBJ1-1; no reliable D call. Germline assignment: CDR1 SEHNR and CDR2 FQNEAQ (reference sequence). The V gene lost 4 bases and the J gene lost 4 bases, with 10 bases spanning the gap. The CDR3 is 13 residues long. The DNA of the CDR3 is TGTGCCAGCAGCTCCCCCCCCGGCACTGAAGCTTTCTTT. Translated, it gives CASSSPPGTEAFF.